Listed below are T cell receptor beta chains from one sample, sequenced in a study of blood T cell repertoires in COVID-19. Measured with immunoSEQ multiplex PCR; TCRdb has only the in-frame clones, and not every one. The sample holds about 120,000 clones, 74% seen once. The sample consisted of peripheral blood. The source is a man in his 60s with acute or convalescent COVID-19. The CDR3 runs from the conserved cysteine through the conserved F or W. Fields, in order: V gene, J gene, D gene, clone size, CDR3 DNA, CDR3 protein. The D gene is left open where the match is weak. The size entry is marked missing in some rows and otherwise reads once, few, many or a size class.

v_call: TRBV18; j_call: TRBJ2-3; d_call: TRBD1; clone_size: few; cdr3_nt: TGTGCCAGCTCGAACCGACAGGGGACAGATACGCAGTATTTT; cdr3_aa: CASSNRQGTDTQYF
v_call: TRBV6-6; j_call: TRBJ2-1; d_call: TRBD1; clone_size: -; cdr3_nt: TGTGCCAGCAGTTTAATGGGGACAGGGGCAAATGAGCAGTTCTTC; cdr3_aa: CASSLMGTGANEQFF
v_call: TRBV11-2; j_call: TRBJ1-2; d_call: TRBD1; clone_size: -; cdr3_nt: TGTGCCAGCAGCCCTGGACAGGGGGCTTATGGCTACACCTTC; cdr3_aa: CASSPGQGAYGYTF
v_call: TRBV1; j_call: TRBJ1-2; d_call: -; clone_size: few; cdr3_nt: TGCACCAGCAGCCTCCCCACAGGGACAGGGTATGGCTACACCTTC; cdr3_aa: CTSSLPTGTGYGYTF
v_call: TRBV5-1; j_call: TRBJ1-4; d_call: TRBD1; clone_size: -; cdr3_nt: TGCGCCAGCAGCTTCGACAGGGTTAATGAAAAACTGTTTTTT; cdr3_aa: CASSFDRVNEKLFF
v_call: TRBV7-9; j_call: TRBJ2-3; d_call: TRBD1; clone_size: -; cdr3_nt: TGTGCCAGCAGCTTAAAAGGGACAGGGGCCACAGATACGCAGTATTTT; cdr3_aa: CASSLKGTGATDTQYF
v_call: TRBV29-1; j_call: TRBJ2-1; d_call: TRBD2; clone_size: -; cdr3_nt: TGCAGCGTTGAAGATTGGCGGGAGGACCTCAATGAGCAGTTCTTC; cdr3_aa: CSVEDWREDLNEQFF
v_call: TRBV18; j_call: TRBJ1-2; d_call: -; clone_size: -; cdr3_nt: TGTGCCAGCTCACCTCCGGGACAAGGATTCCATGGCTACACCTTC; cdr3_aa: CASSPPGQGFHGYTF
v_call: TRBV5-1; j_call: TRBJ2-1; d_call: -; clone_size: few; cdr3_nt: TGCGCCAGCAGCTTGGGGGACTTTTCACCTCGGGAGCAGTTCTTC; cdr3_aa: CASSLGDFSPREQFF
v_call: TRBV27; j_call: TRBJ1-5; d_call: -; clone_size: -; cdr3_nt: TGTGCCAGCAGTTTAAGCAGGGTAGGTCAGCCCCAGCATTTT; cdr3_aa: CASSLSRVGQPQHF
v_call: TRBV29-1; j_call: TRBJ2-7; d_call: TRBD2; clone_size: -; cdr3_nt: TGCAGCGTGGACTCTAGCGGGAGCTCCTACGAGCAGTACTTC; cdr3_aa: CSVDSSGSSYEQYF
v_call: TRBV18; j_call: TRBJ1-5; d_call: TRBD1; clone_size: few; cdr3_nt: TGTGCCAGCTCATCCGGGACAGGGGGCTTAGGTCAGCCCCAGCATTTT; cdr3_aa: CASSSGTGGLGQPQHF
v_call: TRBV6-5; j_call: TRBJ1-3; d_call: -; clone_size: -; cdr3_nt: TGTGCCAGCAGAGGGGCCTCTGGAAACACCATATATTTT; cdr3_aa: CASRGASGNTIYF
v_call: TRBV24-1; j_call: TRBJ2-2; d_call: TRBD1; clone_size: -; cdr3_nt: TGTGCCACCAGTGACGACAGGGTAAACACCGGGGAGCTGTTTTTT; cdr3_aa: CATSDDRVNTGELFF
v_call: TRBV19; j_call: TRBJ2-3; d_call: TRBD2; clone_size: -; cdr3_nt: TGTGCCAGTAGTGCCGGGACTACCAGCTCCACAGATACGCAGTATTTT; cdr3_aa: CASSAGTTSSTDTQYF
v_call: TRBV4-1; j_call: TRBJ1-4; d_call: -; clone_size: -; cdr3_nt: TGCGCCAGCAGCCAAGGAGCACAGGGTCGCGAAAAACTGTTTTTT; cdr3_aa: CASSQGAQGREKLFF
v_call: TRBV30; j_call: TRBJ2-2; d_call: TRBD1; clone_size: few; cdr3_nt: TGTGCCGCCAACAGGGGGCTTAGCACCGGGGAGCTGTTTTTT; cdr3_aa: CAANRGLSTGELFF
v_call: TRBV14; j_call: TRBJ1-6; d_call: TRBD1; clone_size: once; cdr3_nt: TGTGCCAGCAGCAAAGGGACAGAAAATAATTCACCCCTCCACTTT; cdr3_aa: CASSKGTENNSPLHF